The 9 T cell receptor beta chains presented below share a single source sample, sequenced in a study of blood T cells in healthy people across ages. A J-beta primer mix and a sample-barcoded 5' primer were used in a second PCR of about 7 to 12 cycles. TCRdb fed the 5' RACE reads into MiXCR, producing one record per CDR3 protein. Here the sample spans about 780,000 distinct CDR3 sequences, 35% to 50% being singletons. The sample taken for sequencing was blood. The receptors shown here come from a man aged 80 or over in good health.

This clonotype was seen at least ten times. The chain has TRBV29-1 and TRBJ2-1; D is unclear. V was pared by 3 bases and J by 7 bases, with 16 bases between. The CDR3 totals 14 residues. The germline gives CDR1 SQVTM, CDR2 ANQGSEA. The CDR3 region has the DNA TGCAGCGTTGAGTCTCCAGCACGACGGAATGAGCAGTTCTTC. Protein product: CSVESPARRNEQFF.

The chain carries TRBV20-1 and TRBJ2-1; D is ambiguous. The ends were cut back, 3 bases at V and 6 bases at J, with 18 bases in the middle. The CDR3 spans 15 residues. Germline V lookup: CDR1 DFQATT, CDR2 SNEGSKA (reference sequence). The DNA of the CDR3 is TGCAGTGCTAGTTATCACCGCCAGGCAATCAATGAGCAGTTCTTC. It codes for CSASYHRQAINEQFF.

The CDR3 region has the DNA TGTGCCAGCAGCTCTACGACATGGGCGACCCAGTACTTC. The encoded protein is CASSSTTWATQYF. This chain links TRBV7-2 with TRBJ2-5; D not certain. The CDR3 length is 13 residues. Trimming removed 4 bases at V and 7 bases at J, with 13 bases between. CDR1 and CDR2 (germline): SGHTA, FQGNSA.

This rearrangement joins TRBV4-1 to TRBJ1-5; 8 bases agree with TRBD1. With V trimmed by 1 base and J by 11 bases, 7 bases remained unmatched. The germline gives CDR1 MGHRA, CDR2 YSYEKL. The CDR3 is 14 residues long. The CDR3 nucleotides are TGCGCCAGCAGCCAAGGGACAGGGACTTTTGCCCAGCATTTT. Its protein product is CASSQGTGTFAQHF.

The chain recombines TRBV29-1 with TRBJ2-5; 9 bases fit TRBD1. Germline V gene data show CDR1 as SQVTM and CDR2 as ANQGSEA. Losses at the gene ends were 7 bases for V and 4 bases for J; bases not matched to a gene: 7. This CDR3 contains 13 residues. The DNA for the CDR3 is TGCAGCGGCCAGGGACAGGGTGTAGAGACCCAGTACTTC. The encoded protein is CSGQGQGVETQYF.

The CDR3 DNA sequence: TGTGCCAGCAGCCGATTACCCCCAGGGTCTGGGGCCAACGTCCTGACTTTC. This sequence encodes CASSRLPPGSGANVLTF. This chain links TRBV4-2 with TRBJ2-6; tentatively, D is TRBD1 (5 bases). V lost 4 bases, J lost 1 base, and 14 bases lay in between. Germline CDR1 and CDR2: LGHNA and YNFKEQ. The CDR3 sequence is 17 residues long.

The CDR3 region has the DNA TGCAGCGTTGCTCTGGGTCTCCTATACAATGAGCAGTTCTTC. Translating gives CSVALGLLYNEQFF. The rearrangement links TRBV29-1 to TRBJ2-1; D is undetermined. V was cut by 4 bases and J by 4 bases, with 14 bases left in between. The CDR3 runs to 14 residues. The germline V gene encodes CDR1 SQVTM and CDR2 ANQGSEA.

About this clonotype itself: This may be a read error: a much more frequent sequence differs by one nucleotide. The chain is built from TRBV19 and TRBJ2-7; D may be TRBD2 (6 bases). Germline loops: CDR1 LNHDA, CDR2 SQIVND (reference sequence). The V gene lost 5 bases and the J gene lost 12 bases, with 20 bases spanning the gap. CDR3 length equals 13 residues. The CDR3 sequence is CASSPGRRETLYF. CDR3 DNA sequence: TGTGCCAGTAGTCCCGGGCGCCGGGAGACCCTGTACTTC. The variable domain in full, completed from reference TRBV19 and TRBJ2-7, reads DGGITQSPKYLFRKEGQNVTLSCEQNLNHDAMYWYRQDPGQGLRLIYYSQIVNDFQKGDIAEGYSVSREKKESFPLTVTSAQKNPTAFYLCASSPGRRETLYFGPGTRLTVT.

The rearrangement joins TRBV29-1 to TRBJ2-3; D is unresolved. V was cut by 3 bases and J by 3 bases, with 13 bases left in between. The CDR3 runs 14 residues. Germline V gene data show CDR1 as SQVTM and CDR2 as ANQGSEA. Written as DNA, the CDR3 is TGCAGCGTTGACCTTCGGATAGGAACAGATACGCAGTATTTT. This gives the protein CSVDLRIGTDTQYF.